A selection of T cell receptor beta chains follows, all from one sample in a study of vaccination and CD4 T cells after COVID-19. TCRdb reprocessed the PCR reads via MiXCR and lists one record per CDR3 protein. Of roughly 18,000 distinct CDR3 sequences detected, around 56% appear once; the ten largest clones hold about 8%. For these receptors, no antigen is known. Source material: CD4+ T cells from blood, cultured in vitro. These receptors all come from a human donor who had recovered from COVID-19. Each CDR3 is given with its conserved first and last residue. The D gene is left open where the match is weak. Size tells how often a clone was seen (once, few, many) or the class of an expanded clone, and some rows leave it out.

NA	TRBJ1-5	few	TRBV19	TGTGCCAGTAGTTCGACCGGGGTGCGTAGCAATCAGCCCCAGCATTTT	CASSSTGVRSNQPQHF
NA	TRBJ2-3	few	TRBV27	TGTGCCAGCAGTTTAAGGTCGATCCGTCCCATTACATATACGCAGTATTTT	CASSLRSIRPITYTQYF
TRBD1	TRBJ2-5	NA	TRBV27	TGTGCCAGCAGTTTATACGGGACAGGGGCGTTGGAGACCCAGTACTTC	CASSLYGTGALETQYF
NA	TRBJ1-5	NA	TRBV3-1	TGTGCCAGCAGCCAACTTCCGGATCAGCCCCAGCATTTT	CASSQLPDQPQHF
NA	TRBJ2-7	NA	TRBV28	TGTGCCAGCAGTTTAATCCAGCGGCAGTACTTC	CASSLIQRQYF
NA	TRBJ1-2	NA	TRBV7-3	TGTGCCAGCAGCAGAGGACAACGGGATGGCTACACCTTC	CASSRGQRDGYTF
NA	TRBJ1-5	NA	TRBV6-1	TGTGCCAGCAGTACGGGAGGCTCCAGTCAGCCCCAGCATTTT	CASSTGGSSQPQHF
TRBD1	TRBJ1-5	few	TRBV6-2/TRBV6-3	TGTGCCAGCAGTGGGACAGGGGGCAGTCAGCCCCAGCATTTT	CASSGTGGSQPQHF
NA	TRBJ1-1	few	TRBV5-1	TGCGCCAGCAGCTTGGCCGACAAGAGGGACACTGAAGCTTTCTTT	CASSLADKRDTEAFF
TRBD1	TRBJ1-1	NA	TRBV4-1	TGCGCCAGCAGCAAAGGACAGGGGGCAACTGAAGCTTTCTTT	CASSKGQGATEAFF
NA	TRBJ1-4	NA	TRBV7-9	TGTGCCAGCAGCTTGAGGACCGAAAAACTGTTTTTT	CASSLRTEKLFF
NA	TRBJ2-7	NA	TRBV2	TGTGCCAGTGACACGAGCTCCTACGAGCAGTACTTC	CASDTSSYEQYF
NA	TRBJ2-2	NA	TRBV11-3	TGTGCCAGCAGCTCGACTTGGGCTACTAACACCGGGGAGCTGTTTTTT	CASSSTWATNTGELFF
NA	TRBJ2-7	NA	TRBV12-2	TGTGCAAGTCGCTTATGGGGGGCTGGCTACGAGCAGTACTTC	CASRLWGAGYEQYF
TRBD1	TRBJ1-2	NA	TRBV7-9	TGTGCCGGCAGCCCCCAACAGGGGAACCCCTATGGCTACACCTTC	CAGSPQQGNPYGYTF
TRBD1	TRBJ1-6	few	TRBV7-8	TGTGCCAGCAGCTTAACAGGGGCGGAATCACCCCTCCACTTT	CASSLTGAESPLHF
NA	TRBJ2-7	once	TRBV28	TGTGCCAGCAGTCCCCCGCTAGGGAGAATCGGCACCTACGAGCAGTACTTC	CASSPPLGRIGTYEQYF
NA	TRBJ1-2	few	TRBV7-2	TGTGCCAGCAGCTTCGGGTCTTATGGCTACACCTTC	CASSFGSYGYTF
NA	TRBJ2-3	NA	TRBV21-1	TGTGCCAGCACTGGATCGAGGGGCACAGATACGCAGTATTTT	CASTGSRGTDTQYF
NA	TRBJ2-4	NA	TRBV5-8	TGTGCCAGCAGTGATATAGCCAAAAACATTCAGTACTTC	CASSDIAKNIQYF
NA	TRBJ1-1	few	TRBV5-8	TGTGCCAGCAGCTCCCCCTGGGACACTGAAGCTTTCTTT	CASSSPWDTEAFF
NA	TRBJ2-7	NA	TRBV28	TGTGCCAGCACACGAAGGGGCTACGAGCAGTACTTC	CASTRRGYEQYF
NA	TRBJ1-2	NA	TRBV6-5	TGTGCCAGCAGTTACGCAGGGCGCTATGGCTACACCTTC	CASSYAGRYGYTF
NA	TRBJ2-2	NA	TRBV19	TGTGCCAGTAGAAGGGGGACGAACACCGGGGAGCTGTTTTTT	CASRRGTNTGELFF
NA	TRBJ2-3	NA	TRBV30	TGTGCCTGGAGAGCCGCCGGTTCAGATACGCAGTATTTT	CAWRAAGSDTQYF
NA	TRBJ1-6	NA	TRBV10-2	TGCGCCTCGACGGGTAAATCCGCAATACAGGGTGGTTCACCCCTCCACTTT	CASTGKSAIQGGSPLHF
NA	TRBJ1-2	NA	TRBV20-1	TGCAGTGCGCCCCCAGGGGCCCCCTTTAACTATGGCTACACCTTC	CSAPPGAPFNYGYTF
TRBD1	TRBJ1-2	few	TRBV27	TGTGCCAGCAGTTTAATGACAGGGAACAACTATGGCTACACCTTC	CASSLMTGNNYGYTF
NA	TRBJ1-2	few	TRBV12-3/TRBV12-4	TGTGCCAGCAGCCCCGAAATAGGATATGGCTACACCTTC	CASSPEIGYGYTF
TRBD1	TRBJ2-7	NA	TRBV27	TGTGCCAGCAGGCTGGGGGACGGGACAGGGTCCAACGAGCAGTACTTC	CASRLGDGTGSNEQYF
TRBD1	TRBJ2-2	NA	TRBV7-9	TGTGCTAGCAGCTTAGTGTGGACAGGGGGCTCCGACACCGGGGAGCTGTTTTTT	CASSLVWTGGSDTGELFF
NA	TRBJ2-7	few	TRBV7-2	TGTGCCAGCAGCTTAGCGGGGAACTACGAGCAGTACTTC	CASSLAGNYEQYF
NA	TRBJ2-5	NA	TRBV5-1	TGCGCCGGCAGCACGTCGTTTCTTCTCACGGAGACCCAGCACTTC	CAGSTSFLLTETQHF
NA	TRBJ2-4	once	TRBV11-2	TGTGCCAGCAGCTTATCCCGGGGGGCCAAAAACATTCAGTACTTC	CASSLSRGAKNIQYF
NA	TRBJ1-2	once	TRBV7-3	TGTGCCAGCAGCCTACGGGCAGGGAGGGATGGCTACACCTTC	CASSLRAGRDGYTF
NA	TRBJ2-1	once	TRBV6-1	TGTGCCAGCAGCCTAGCACGAGACCGCCTAGCACACAATGAGCAGTTCTTC	CASSLARDRLAHNEQFF
TRBD1	TRBJ2-2	NA	TRBV12-3/TRBV12-4	TGTGCCAGCAGCCAGACAGGGGGCGCCACCGGGGAGCTGTTTTTT	CASSQTGGATGELFF
TRBD1	TRBJ2-1	NA	TRBV10-3	TGTGCCATCAGTGAGTCGAGCAGGGGGCGCCGCTACTCCTACAATGAGCAGTTCTTC	CAISESSRGRRYSYNEQFF
NA	TRBJ1-2	NA	TRBV7-8	TGTGCCAGCAGCCCAGACGTCTTC	CASSPDVF
NA	TRBJ1-1	NA	TRBV7-9	TGTGCCAGCAGCCCCAGGACAGAGCGAAGCACTGAAGCTTTCTTT	CASSPRTERSTEAFF
NA	TRBJ1-2	NA	TRBV5-1	TGCGCCAGCAGCTTGGACGCGTCGGGGCCGGCTGGCTACACCTTC	CASSLDASGPAGYTF
NA	TRBJ1-5	few	TRBV6-1	TGTGCCAGCACGCCGAGTAAGAATCAGCCCCAGCATTTT	CASTPSKNQPQHF
NA	TRBJ1-5	NA	TRBV30	TGTGCCTGGGGCCCAGGTGGTGGGCAGCCCCAGCATTTT	CAWGPGGGQPQHF
NA	TRBJ2-6	NA	TRBV27	TGTGCCAGCAGTTTTTGGGGGGCTGGGGCCAACGTCCTGACTTTC	CASSFWGAGANVLTF
TRBD2	TRBJ2-3	few	TRBV2	TGTGCCAGTGGGACTAGCGGGAGCACAGATACGCAGTATTTT	CASGTSGSTDTQYF
TRBD1	TRBJ1-2	NA	TRBV7-8	TGTGCCAGCAGCTTTCCAGGGGGTCGGGGCTACACCTTC	CASSFPGGRGYTF
NA	TRBJ2-3	few	TRBV20-1	TGCAGTGCTAGAGATTTCGGCACAGATACGCAGTATTTT	CSARDFGTDTQYF
TRBD2	TRBJ2-3	NA	TRBV7-3	TGTGCCAGCAGCTTAAACTCCTTAGCGGGAGTTGCCACAGATACGCAGTATTTT	CASSLNSLAGVATDTQYF
NA	TRBJ1-1	NA	TRBV6-1	TGTGCCAGCACCCCAGTGAGGGCAGACACTGAAGCTTTCTTT	CASTPVRADTEAFF
NA	TRBJ1-1	few	TRBV11-3	TGTGCCAGCAGCTCGGCAAGGGTTTCCGAAGCTTTCTTT	CASSSARVSEAFF
TRBD2	TRBJ2-1	NA	TRBV19	TGTGCCAGTAGTCTAGCGGTCCCCTACAATGAGCAGTTCTTC	CASSLAVPYNEQFF
NA	TRBJ1-6	NA	TRBV18	TGTGCCAGCTCACCGACATCTCAGGGTGGCTCCTATAGTTCACCCCTCCACTTT	CASSPTSQGGSYSSPLHF
TRBD1	TRBJ1-5	few	TRBV27	TGTGCCAGCAGTGGGACAGGGGCCGGGACCGGGCCCCAGCATTTT	CASSGTGAGTGPQHF